Listed below are T cell receptor beta chains from one sample, sequenced in a study of T cell responses to AZD1222 COVID-19 vaccine. Some clones are missing from TCRdb's copy, which holds only in-frame ones; the method was immunoSEQ multiplex PCR. Of about 99,000 clones in the sample, roughly 88% are singletons; the top ten hold 4.5% to 5.5%. This material consisted of peripheral blood, taken on day 0 of AZD1222 vaccination. The receptors shown here come from an adult in good health. Each CDR3 is given with its conserved first and last residue. Fields, in order: clone size, V gene, J gene, D gene, CDR3 DNA, CDR3 protein. The D gene is left open where the match is weak. Expanded clones are given a class, and other clones once, few, many or no size at all.

size: .
V: TRBV11-2
J: TRBJ1-4
D: .
DNA: TGTGCCAGCAGCCCGACAAACGGGGAAAAACTGTTTTTT
CDR3: CASSPTNGEKLFF

size: .
V: TRBV29-1
J: TRBJ2-1
D: TRBD1
DNA: TGCAGCGGTGGACAGGCCGTAACCTACAATGAGCAGTTCTTC
CDR3: CSGGQAVTYNEQFF

size: once
V: TRBV10-3
J: TRBJ2-7
D: .
DNA: TGTGCCATCATGGACGGCCGTTCCTACGAGCAGTACTTC
CDR3: CAIMDGRSYEQYF

size: .
V: TRBV19
J: TRBJ2-7
D: TRBD1
DNA: TGTGCCAGTAGTTCGGACAGGGACGGCGAGCAGTACTTC
CDR3: CASSSDRDGEQYF

size: .
V: TRBV19
J: TRBJ1-3
D: .
DNA: TGTGCCAGTAGTTCCTCCTGGGACTTATACTCTGGAAACACCATATATTTT
CDR3: CASSSSWDLYSGNTIYF

size: .
V: TRBV7-8
J: TRBJ2-7
D: .
DNA: TGTGCCAGCAGCTCTGGGGATCGCTCCTACGAGCAGTACTTC
CDR3: CASSSGDRSYEQYF

size: few
V: TRBV19
J: TRBJ2-1
D: .
DNA: TGTGCCAGTAGTTCAGGGGGGAATGAGCAGTTCTTC
CDR3: CASSSGGNEQFF

size: .
V: TRBV9
J: TRBJ1-5
D: .
DNA: TGTGCCAGCAGCGCATCGGGGACCCAGCCCCAGCATTTT
CDR3: CASSASGTQPQHF

size: .
V: TRBV19
J: TRBJ2-1
D: .
DNA: TGTGCCTCCTGGGCAGGGGAGGGATATAGGAATGAGCAGTTCTTC
CDR3: CASWAGEGYRNEQFF

size: .
V: TRBV6-2/TRBV6-3
J: TRBJ2-7
D: TRBD2
DNA: TGTGCCAGCAGTTGGGGTTTCGGTAGCGGGGGTCACGAGCAGTACTTC
CDR3: CASSWGFGSGGHEQYF

size: few
V: TRBV2
J: TRBJ2-6
D: .
DNA: TGTGCCAGCAGCTCCGACTCTCTAGGGGGTGGGGCCAACGTCCTGACTTTC
CDR3: CASSSDSLGGGANVLTF

size: .
V: TRBV7-2
J: TRBJ2-7
D: .
DNA: TGTGCCAGCAGCTTAAGGCGCCTCAGCTCCTACGAGCAGTACTTC
CDR3: CASSLRRLSSYEQYF

size: once
V: TRBV10-3
J: TRBJ1-5
D: .
DNA: TGTGCCACCGGGACATCGGCTTTTTTGGGCAATCAGCCCCAGCATTTT
CDR3: CATGTSAFLGNQPQHF

size: few
V: TRBV4-2
J: TRBJ1-1
D: .
DNA: TGTGCCAGCAGCCTCGTCGAAGGGGGGGGAACTGAAGCTTTCTTT
CDR3: CASSLVEGGGTEAFF

size: once
V: TRBV7-8
J: TRBJ2-3
D: .
DNA: TGTGCCAGCAGGCTAGCCTTCACAGATACGCAGTATTTT
CDR3: CASRLAFTDTQYF

size: .
V: TRBV6-5
J: TRBJ1-3
D: .
DNA: TGTGCCAGCAGTTGGGTTTTTGGGTCTGGAAACACCATATATTTT
CDR3: CASSWVFGSGNTIYF

size: .
V: TRBV10-3
J: TRBJ1-5
D: .
DNA: TGTGCCATCAGTGAGTCGATGAGGGCAGGGGCCATTCAGCCCCAGCATTTT
CDR3: CAISESMRAGAIQPQHF

size: .
V: TRBV28
J: TRBJ2-3
D: .
DNA: TGTGCCAGCAGCCTCCGGGGAGACACAGATACGCAGTATTTT
CDR3: CASSLRGDTDTQYF

size: once
V: TRBV5-1
J: TRBJ2-2
D: .
DNA: TGCGCCAGCAGCCCGGACGGCACCGGGGAGCTGTTTTTT
CDR3: CASSPDGTGELFF

size: .
V: TRBV7-2
J: TRBJ2-1
D: TRBD1
DNA: TGTGCCAGCAGCTTAGGACAGGGGGCGATAAATGAGCAGTTCTTC
CDR3: CASSLGQGAINEQFF

size: .
V: TRBV7-2
J: TRBJ2-2
D: .
DNA: TGTGCCAGCAGCCCTGATAGGTCCAACACCGGGGAGCTGTTTTTT
CDR3: CASSPDRSNTGELFF

size: .
V: TRBV28
J: TRBJ2-5
D: .
DNA: TGTGCCAGCAGCCCTGGCGAGACCCAGTACTTC
CDR3: CASSPGETQYF

size: .
V: TRBV3-1/TRBV3-2
J: TRBJ2-1
D: TRBD2
DNA: TGTGCCAGCAGCCAAGAGGGCGGGGGCAATGAGCAGTTCTTC
CDR3: CASSQEGGGNEQFF

size: .
V: TRBV7-3
J: TRBJ2-7
D: TRBD2
DNA: TGTGCCAGCAGCTTAGCGGGGGGGACTCCCTACGAGCAGTACTTC
CDR3: CASSLAGGTPYEQYF

size: once
V: TRBV6-1
J: TRBJ1-5
D: TRBD1
DNA: TGTGCCAGCAGTGACAGGGGGGGGTATAGCAATCAGCCCCAGCATTTT
CDR3: CASSDRGGYSNQPQHF

size: .
V: TRBV5-1
J: TRBJ2-1
D: .
DNA: TGCGCCAGCAGGGCGAAACGACTAGAGGCGGGCAATGAGCAGTTCTTC
CDR3: CASRAKRLEAGNEQFF

size: .
V: TRBV5-1
J: TRBJ2-5
D: .
DNA: TGCGCCAGCAGCGGGGTGGGCGGGGAGACCCAGTACTTC
CDR3: CASSGVGGETQYF

size: once
V: TRBV28
J: TRBJ1-2
D: .
DNA: TGTGCCAGCAGTCCACCTTTCTATGGCTACACCTTC
CDR3: CASSPPFYGYTF

size: .
V: TRBV7-7
J: TRBJ2-2
D: TRBD2
DNA: TGTGCCAGCAGCCGGGAGGTTACAGGCCAGCCCGGGGAGCTGTTTTTT
CDR3: CASSREVTGQPGELFF

size: .
V: TRBV30
J: TRBJ1-5
D: .
DNA: TGTGCCTGGAGCGCCCCCGGGGCAGTGAGCAATCAGCCCCAGCATTTT
CDR3: CAWSAPGAVSNQPQHF

size: few
V: TRBV24-1
J: TRBJ2-1
D: TRBD2
DNA: TGTGCCACCAGTGATCCCCGAGCGGGGGTAACCTACAATGAGCAGTTCTTC
CDR3: CATSDPRAGVTYNEQFF

size: .
V: TRBV7-3
J: TRBJ1-1
D: TRBD1
DNA: TGTGCCAGCAGCTTATGCGGGACAGGGGGGAACACTGAAGCTTTCTTT
CDR3: CASSLCGTGGNTEAFF

size: .
V: TRBV6-2/TRBV6-3
J: TRBJ1-5
D: .
DNA: TGTGCCAGCAGTTACCGGGACACTCGGCAGCCCCAGCATTTT
CDR3: CASSYRDTRQPQHF

size: .
V: TRBV3-1/TRBV3-2
J: TRBJ1-2
D: .
DNA: TGTGCCAGCAGCCAAGATTCCCCAGGAAACTATGGCTACACCTTC
CDR3: CASSQDSPGNYGYTF

size: .
V: TRBV7-6
J: TRBJ2-2
D: .
DNA: TGTGCCAGCAGCACTCGACTGAATACCGGGGAGCTGTTTTTT
CDR3: CASSTRLNTGELFF

size: .
V: TRBV24-1
J: TRBJ2-1
D: TRBD2
DNA: TGTGCCACCAGTGACACTAGCGGGGGGGTGGATGAGCAGTTCTTC
CDR3: CATSDTSGGVDEQFF

size: .
V: TRBV3-1/TRBV3-2
J: TRBJ2-7
D: .
DNA: TGTGCCAGCAGCCAACTAGGGGGAGGCTACGAGCAGTACTTC
CDR3: CASSQLGGGYEQYF

size: .
V: TRBV7-9
J: TRBJ2-1
D: .
DNA: TGTGCCAGCAGCTTAGACGGGTACTCCTACAATGAGCAGTTCTTC
CDR3: CASSLDGYSYNEQFF

size: .
V: TRBV28
J: TRBJ1-2
D: .
DNA: TGTGCCAGCAGATATCAGGGGTCTTCTGGCTACACCTTC
CDR3: CASRYQGSSGYTF

size: .
V: TRBV4-2
J: TRBJ2-3
D: .
DNA: TGTGCCAGCAGCTCCAGAAGCGGAGGGGACACAGATACGCAGTATTTT
CDR3: CASSSRSGGDTDTQYF

size: once
V: TRBV7-9
J: TRBJ2-1
D: .
DNA: TGTGCCAGCAGTCGAGAGGGCGCAGGGGAGCAGTTCTTC
CDR3: CASSREGAGEQFF

size: .
V: TRBV28
J: TRBJ1-2
D: TRBD1
DNA: TGTGCCAGCAGGAAACTGGGACAGGGGGTGGATGGCTACACCTTC
CDR3: CASRKLGQGVDGYTF

size: .
V: TRBV13
J: TRBJ1-2
D: .
DNA: TGTGCCAGCAGCTTGGGTAGATCCATCAGGCATGGCTACACCTTC
CDR3: CASSLGRSIRHGYTF

size: .
V: TRBV6-2/TRBV6-3
J: TRBJ1-5
D: .
DNA: TGTGCCAGCAGTTACGGAGGGTTGAATCAGCCCCAGCATTTT
CDR3: CASSYGGLNQPQHF

size: .
V: TRBV5-1
J: TRBJ2-5
D: TRBD1
DNA: TGCGCCCGCAGCCGACAGGGTGGGGAGACCCAGTACTTC
CDR3: CARSRQGGETQYF

size: once
V: TRBV6-5
J: TRBJ2-3
D: .
DNA: TGTGCCAGCAGTTACGGGTCGGGTAGTCCGGATACGCAGTATTTT
CDR3: CASSYGSGSPDTQYF

size: .
V: TRBV12-5
J: TRBJ1-1
D: TRBD1
DNA: TGTGCTAGTGGTTTGGTACAGGGGCCTGAAGCTTTCTTT
CDR3: CASGLVQGPEAFF

size: .
V: TRBV12-5
J: TRBJ2-5
D: TRBD1
DNA: TGTGCTAGTGGCCTGGGACAGGGGGCGGGCGAGACCCAGTACTTC
CDR3: CASGLGQGAGETQYF

size: few
V: TRBV18
J: TRBJ1-1
D: .
DNA: TGTGCCAGCTCCTTGAATTTTGAGACAGAAGCTTTCTTT
CDR3: CASSLNFETEAFF

size: .
V: TRBV4-1
J: TRBJ1-1
D: .
DNA: TGCGCCAGCAGCCAAGCCTCGGGAGGGACTGAAGCTTTCTTT
CDR3: CASSQASGGTEAFF

size: .
V: TRBV10-3
J: TRBJ1-1
D: .
DNA: TGTGCCGCGCAGCCACAGATGAACACTGAAGCTTTCTTT
CDR3: CAAQPQMNTEAFF

size: .
V: TRBV9
J: TRBJ2-1
D: .
DNA: TGTGCCAGCAGCGGAGGAGAATACAATGAGCAGTTCTTC
CDR3: CASSGGEYNEQFF

size: .
V: TRBV4-2
J: TRBJ2-7
D: .
DNA: TGTGCCAGCAGCCAAGAACAAGGGTGGGGCGGGGTTTGGAACTACGAGCAGTACTTC
CDR3: CASSQEQGWGGVWNYEQYF

size: .
V: TRBV19
J: TRBJ1-5
D: .
DNA: TGTGCCAGTAGTATAGACGCTTCCACTTTTAATCAGCCCCAGCATTTT
CDR3: CASSIDASTFNQPQHF

size: .
V: TRBV4-1
J: TRBJ2-7
D: TRBD1
DNA: TGCGCCAGCAGCCACCCGGGACAGGGTACTTACGAGCAGTACTTC
CDR3: CASSHPGQGTYEQYF

size: .
V: TRBV13
J: TRBJ2-3
D: TRBD2
DNA: TGTGCCAGCAGCTTACTAGCGGGGGCCACAGATACGCAGTATTTT
CDR3: CASSLLAGATDTQYF